This TCR beta chain is drawn from a study of graft-versus-host responses after intestinal transplantation. Study background: Among the recipients, all got anti-thymocyte globulin induction and then tacrolimus and steroids for 2 to 3 years.

The length of the CDR3 is 12 residues. Trimming removed 3 bases from V and 10 bases from J, with 12 bases in between. CDR1 KGHSH and CDR2 LQKENI come from the germline V gene. As regards this clone: No antigen is known for it.

The assay was immunoSEQ multiplex PCR, and TCRdb's table has in-frame clones only and misses some. This sample has 49,000 or so clones; approximately 92% occur once, and the top ten carry about 5.9%. Study-wide results and caveats: The study associated peak circulating GvH clone levels with early post-transplant HvG declines.

Sequencing used PBMCs, obtained about 800 days after a first intestinal transplant, on the day of a second. The TCR was taken from a human patient who received an intestinal transplant, so some T cells may come from the graft donor. The chain recombines TRBV18 with TRBJ2-5; tentatively, D is TRBD1 or TRBD2 (5 bases each). CDR3 region: CASSPSRGGQYF. DNA for the CDR3: TGTGCCAGCTCACCCTCCCGTGGGGGCCAGTACTTC.